Sequencing of this T cell receptor (beta chain) was carried out in a study of control samples from healthy donors and cancer patients. This table comes from immunoSEQ multiplex PCR, and its TCRdb copy is limited to in-frame clones, with some not included. The data show about 410,000 clones, 90% seen once. This clone was recorded only once. The CDR3 extends over 14 amino acids. In germline, CDR1 is SGHRS, CDR2 YFSETQ. Between the trimmed V and J ends, which lost 4 bases and 2 bases, there was a span of 11 bases. Specimen: PBMCs. The TCR comes from a man aged 35-49 years with head and neck cancer. This sequence joins TRBV5-1 and TRBJ2-3; D is unresolved. CDR3 residues: CASSRSRNTDTQYF. Here the CDR3 DNA reads TGCGCCAGCAGCCGTTCCCGAAACACAGATACGCAGTATTTT. Together with reference TRBV5-1 and TRBJ2-3, the CDR3 gives the full variable domain: KAGVTQTPRYLIKTRGQQVTLSCSPISGHRSVSWYQQTPGQGLQFLFEYFSETQRNKGNFPGRFSGRQFSNSRSEMNVSTLELGDSALYLCASSRSRNTDTQYFGPGTRLTVL.